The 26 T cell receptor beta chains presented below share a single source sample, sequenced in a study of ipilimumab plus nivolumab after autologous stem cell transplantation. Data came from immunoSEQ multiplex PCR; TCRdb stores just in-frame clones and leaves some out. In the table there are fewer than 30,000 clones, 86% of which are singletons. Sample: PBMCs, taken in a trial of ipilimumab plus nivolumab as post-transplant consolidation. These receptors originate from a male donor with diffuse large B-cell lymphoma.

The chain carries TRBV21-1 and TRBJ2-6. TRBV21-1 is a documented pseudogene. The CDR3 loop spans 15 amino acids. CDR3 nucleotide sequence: TGTGCCAGCAGCAAGTTGGTCTCTGGGGCCAACGTCCTGACTTTC. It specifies CASSKLVSGANVLTF.

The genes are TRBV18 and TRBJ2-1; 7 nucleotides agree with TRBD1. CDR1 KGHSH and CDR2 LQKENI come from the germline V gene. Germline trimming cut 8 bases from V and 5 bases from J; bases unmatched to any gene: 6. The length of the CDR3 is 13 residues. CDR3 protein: CASTGQRNNEQFF. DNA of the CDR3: TGTGCCAGCACGGGACAGCGTAACAATGAGCAGTTCTTC.

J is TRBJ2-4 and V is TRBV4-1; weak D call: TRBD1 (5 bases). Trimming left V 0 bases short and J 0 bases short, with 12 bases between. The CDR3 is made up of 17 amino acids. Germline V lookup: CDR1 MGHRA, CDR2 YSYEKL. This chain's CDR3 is CASSQDRTPIAKNIQYF. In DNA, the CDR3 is TGCGCCAGCAGCCAAGACCGGACACCGATAGCCAAAAACATTCAGTACTTC.

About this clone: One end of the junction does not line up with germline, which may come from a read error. The CDR3 sequence: CAISDPTSGGDNKQFF. CDR3 sequence (DNA): TGTGCCATCAGTGATCCGACTAGCGGGGGAGACAATAAGCAGTTCTTC. This chain joins TRBV10-3 and TRBJ2-1; 12 bases agree with TRBD2. From germline, CDR1 is ENHRY and CDR2 SYGVKD. The CDR3 length is 16 residues.

CDR3 in amino acids: CASSFRPVVAGGEYGYTF. The CDR3 DNA sequence: TGTGCCAGCAGCTTCCGGCCGGTAGTAGCTGGGGGAGAATATGGCTACACCTTC. This chain uses TRBV7-6 with TRBJ1-2; tentative D call: TRBD1 (5 bases). Germline V gene lookup returns CDR1 SGHVS and CDR2 FNYEAQ. Deletions cut 3 bases from V and 5 bases from J, with 25 bases between. The CDR3 contains 18 residues.

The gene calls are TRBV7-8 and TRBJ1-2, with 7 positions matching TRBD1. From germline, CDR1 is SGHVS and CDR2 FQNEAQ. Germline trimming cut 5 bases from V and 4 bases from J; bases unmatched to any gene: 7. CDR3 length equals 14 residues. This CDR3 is CASSATGQSYGYTF. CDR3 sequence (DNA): TGTGCCAGCAGCGCCACGGGACAGAGCTATGGCTACACCTTC.

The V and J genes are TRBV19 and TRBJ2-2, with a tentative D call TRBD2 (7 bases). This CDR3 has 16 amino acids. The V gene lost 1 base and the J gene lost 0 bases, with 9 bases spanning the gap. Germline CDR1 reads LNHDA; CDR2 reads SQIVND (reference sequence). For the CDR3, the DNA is TGTGCCAGTAGTATAGCGGGGGGCACGAACACCGGGGAGCTGTTTTTT. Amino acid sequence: CASSIAGGTNTGELFF.

The CDR3 loop reads CASSTVRYQPQHF. The CDR3, as DNA: TGTGCCAGCAGTACAGTCAGGTATCAGCCCCAGCATTTT. V gene TRBV6-1 combines with J gene TRBJ1-5; D not resolved. The germline V and J ends were trimmed by 5 bases and 5 bases, with 10 bases remaining between them. Germline assignment: CDR1 MNHNS and CDR2 SASEGT. CDR3 length: 13 amino acids.

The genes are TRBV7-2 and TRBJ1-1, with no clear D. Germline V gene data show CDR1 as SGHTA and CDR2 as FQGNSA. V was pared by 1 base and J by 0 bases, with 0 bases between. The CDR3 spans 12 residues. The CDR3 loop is CASSLVNTEAFF. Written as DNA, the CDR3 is TGTGCCAGCAGCTTAGTGAACACTGAAGCTTTCTTT.

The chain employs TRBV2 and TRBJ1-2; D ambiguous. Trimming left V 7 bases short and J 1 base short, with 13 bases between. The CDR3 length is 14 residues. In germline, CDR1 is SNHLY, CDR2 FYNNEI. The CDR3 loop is CASTKGANNYGYTF. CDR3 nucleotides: TGTGCCAGCACCAAAGGCGCGAATAACTATGGCTACACCTTC.

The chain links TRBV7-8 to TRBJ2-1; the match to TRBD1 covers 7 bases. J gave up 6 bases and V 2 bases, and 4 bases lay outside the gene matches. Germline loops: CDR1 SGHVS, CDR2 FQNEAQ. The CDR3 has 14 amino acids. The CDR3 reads CASSLLAGGNEQFF. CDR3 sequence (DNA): TGTGCCAGCAGCTTATTGGCAGGGGGCAATGAGCAGTTCTTC. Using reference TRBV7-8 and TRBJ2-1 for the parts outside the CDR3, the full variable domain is GAGVSQSPRYKVAKRGQDVALRCDPISGHVSLFWYQQALGQGPEFLTYFQNEAQLDKSGLPSDRFFAERPEGSVSTLKIQRTQQEDSAVYLCASSLLAGGNEQFFGPGTRLTVL.

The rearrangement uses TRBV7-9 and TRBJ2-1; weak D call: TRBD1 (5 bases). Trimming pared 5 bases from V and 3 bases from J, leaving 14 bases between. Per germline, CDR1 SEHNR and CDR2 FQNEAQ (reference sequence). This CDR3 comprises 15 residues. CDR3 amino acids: CASSGSGRSYNEQFF. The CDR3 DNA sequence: TGTGCCAGCAGCGGTTCAGGGCGCAGCTACAATGAGCAGTTCTTC.

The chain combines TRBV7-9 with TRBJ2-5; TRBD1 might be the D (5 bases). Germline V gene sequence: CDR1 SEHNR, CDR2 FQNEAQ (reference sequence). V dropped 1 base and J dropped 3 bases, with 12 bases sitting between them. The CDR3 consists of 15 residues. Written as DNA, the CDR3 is TGTGCCAGCAGCTTAGAAGCAGGGCGCAAAGAGACCCAGTACTTC. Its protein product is CASSLEAGRKETQYF.

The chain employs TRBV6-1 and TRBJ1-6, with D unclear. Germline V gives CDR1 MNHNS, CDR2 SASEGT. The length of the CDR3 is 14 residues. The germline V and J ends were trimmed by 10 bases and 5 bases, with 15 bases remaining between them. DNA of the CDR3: TGTGCCAACCGAGTCACAGAGCATAATTCACCCCTCCACTTT. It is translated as CANRVTEHNSPLHF.

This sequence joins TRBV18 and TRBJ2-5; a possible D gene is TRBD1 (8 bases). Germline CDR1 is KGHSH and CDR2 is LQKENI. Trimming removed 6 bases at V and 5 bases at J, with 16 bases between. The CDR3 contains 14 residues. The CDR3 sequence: CASSEQGGYETQYF. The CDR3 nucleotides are TGTGCCAGCTCGGAACAGGGGGGGTACGAGACCCAGTACTTC.

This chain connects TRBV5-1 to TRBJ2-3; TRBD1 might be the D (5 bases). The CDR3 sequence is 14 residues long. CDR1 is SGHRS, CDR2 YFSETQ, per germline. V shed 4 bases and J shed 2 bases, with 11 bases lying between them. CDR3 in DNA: TGCGCCAGCAGCAGGGGTAGCATCACAGATACGCAGTATTTT. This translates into CASSRGSITDTQYF. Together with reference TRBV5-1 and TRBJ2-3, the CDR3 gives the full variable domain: KAGVTQTPRYLIKTRGQQVTLSCSPISGHRSVSWYQQTPGQGLQFLFEYFSETQRNKGNFPGRFSGRQFSNSRSEMNVSTLELGDSALYLCASSRGSITDTQYFGPGTRLTVL.

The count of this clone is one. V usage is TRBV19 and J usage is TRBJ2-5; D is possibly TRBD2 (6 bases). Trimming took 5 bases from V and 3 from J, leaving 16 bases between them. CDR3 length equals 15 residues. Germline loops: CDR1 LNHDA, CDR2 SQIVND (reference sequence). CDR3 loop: CASSPRGGAEETQYF. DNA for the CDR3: TGTGCCAGTAGTCCGAGGGGCGGGGCCGAAGAGACCCAGTACTTC.

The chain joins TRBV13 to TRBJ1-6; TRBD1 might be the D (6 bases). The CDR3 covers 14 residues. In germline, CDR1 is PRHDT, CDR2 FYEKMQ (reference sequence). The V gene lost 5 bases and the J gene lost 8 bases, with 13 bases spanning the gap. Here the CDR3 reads CASSERQVDSPLHF. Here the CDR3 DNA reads TGTGCCAGCAGCGAACGACAGGTCGATTCACCCCTCCACTTT.

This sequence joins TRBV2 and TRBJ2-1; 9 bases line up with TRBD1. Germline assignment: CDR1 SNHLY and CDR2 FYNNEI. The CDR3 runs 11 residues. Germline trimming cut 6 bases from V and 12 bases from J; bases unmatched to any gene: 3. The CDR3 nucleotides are TGTGCCAGCAGCTCGGGACAGGGGCAGTTCTTC. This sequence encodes CASSSGQGQFF.

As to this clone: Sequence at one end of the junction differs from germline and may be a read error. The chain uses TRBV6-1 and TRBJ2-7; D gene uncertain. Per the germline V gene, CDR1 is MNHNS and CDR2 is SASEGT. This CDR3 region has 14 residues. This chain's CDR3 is CASAAMVTSHEQYF. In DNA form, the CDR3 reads TGTGCCAGCGCTGCGATGGTTACCTCCCACGAGCAGTACTTC.

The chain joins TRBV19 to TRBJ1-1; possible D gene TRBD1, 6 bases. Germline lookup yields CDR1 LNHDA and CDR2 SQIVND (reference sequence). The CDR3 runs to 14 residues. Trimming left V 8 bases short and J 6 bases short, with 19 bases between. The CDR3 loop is CASLRRGAIPEAFF. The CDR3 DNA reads TGTGCCAGTCTCCGCCGGGGGGCGATCCCTGAAGCTTTCTTT.

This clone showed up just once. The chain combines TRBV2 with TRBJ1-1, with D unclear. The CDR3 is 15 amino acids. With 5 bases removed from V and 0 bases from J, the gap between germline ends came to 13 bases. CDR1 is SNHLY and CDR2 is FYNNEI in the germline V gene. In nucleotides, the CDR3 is TGTGCCAGCAGTACGGGCGGATACATGAACACTGAAGCTTTCTTT. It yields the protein CASSTGGYMNTEAFF.

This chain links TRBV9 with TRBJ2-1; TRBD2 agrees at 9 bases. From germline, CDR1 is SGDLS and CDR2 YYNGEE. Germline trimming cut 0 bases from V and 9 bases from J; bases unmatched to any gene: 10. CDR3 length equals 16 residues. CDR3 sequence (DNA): TGTGCCAGCAGCGTAGGGCTTGCGGGGGGGCCCAGTGAGCAGTTCTTC. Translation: CASSVGLAGGPSEQFF. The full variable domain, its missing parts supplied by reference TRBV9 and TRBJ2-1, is DSGVTQTPKHLITATGQRVTLRCSPRSGDLSVYWYQQSLDQGLQFLIQYYNGEERAKGNILERFSAQQFPDLHSELNLSSLELGDSALYFCASSVGLAGGPSEQFFGPGTRLTVL.

The CDR3 protein is CASGLLGGSSYNSPLHF. The CDR3 nucleotides read TGTGCCAGCGGCCTCCTTGGGGGCAGCTCCTATAATTCACCCCTCCACTTT. The chain uses TRBV7-8 and TRBJ1-6, with D possibly TRBD1 on 6 matching bases. The germline V gene has CDR1 SGHVS and CDR2 FQNEAQ. The ends were cut back, 8 bases at V and 0 bases at J, with 17 bases in the middle. There are 17 residues in the CDR3.

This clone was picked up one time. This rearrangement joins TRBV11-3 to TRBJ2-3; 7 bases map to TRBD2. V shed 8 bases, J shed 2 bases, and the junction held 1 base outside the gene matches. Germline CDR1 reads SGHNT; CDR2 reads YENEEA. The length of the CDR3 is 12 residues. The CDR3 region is CASRGDTDTQYF. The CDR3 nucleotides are TGTGCCAGCCGGGGGGACACAGATACGCAGTATTTT.

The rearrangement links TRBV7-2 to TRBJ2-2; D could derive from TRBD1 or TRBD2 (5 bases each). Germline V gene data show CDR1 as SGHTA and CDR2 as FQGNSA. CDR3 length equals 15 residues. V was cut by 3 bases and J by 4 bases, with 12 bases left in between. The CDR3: CASSFGVGGTGELFF. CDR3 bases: TGTGCCAGCAGCTTTGGGGTTGGGGGCACCGGGGAGCTGTTTTTT.